This T cell receptor (beta chain) originates from a study of blood T cells in healthy people across ages. A note on this clonotype: The antigen is unknown.

The germline gives CDR1 GTSNPN, CDR2 SVGIG (reference sequence). This CDR3 has 13 residues. V dropped 1 base and J dropped 3 bases, with 10 bases sitting between them. The authors ran a second PCR of 7 to 11 cycles using a sample-barcoded 5' primer and a J-beta primer mix. TCRdb reprocessed the 5' RACE reads via MiXCR and lists one record per CDR3 protein. The sample includes 600,000 or so distinct CDR3 sequences, about 30% of them seen just once. Findings and caveats of the study: The recorded TCR beta diversity per million T cells decreased in a roughly linear manner with age. Calculation of diversity from one million T cells yielded estimates considered to be underestimates.

Roughly 10 milliliters of peripheral blood were drawn from each donor. Source material: blood. This clonotype was obtained from a woman older than 75 in good health. V usage is TRBV30 and J usage is TRBJ2-7; D ambiguous. The CDR3 DNA reads as TGTGCCTGGAGTGACCGAATGGTCTACGAGCAGTACTTC. Its protein product is CAWSDRMVYEQYF.